These 8 T cell receptor beta chains were sequenced from one sample in a study of T-cell reconstitution after alpha-beta-depleted transplantation in children (dated by TCRdb to about 2016). The library was made by PCR. Sequencing was performed on an Illumina HiSeq 2500. Molecular barcoding was employed in the preparation of TCR libraries, with unique molecular identifiers being used to normalize TCRbeta repertoire quantification. The raw public data were reprocessed by TCRdb itself: fastp quality trimming at Q25, MiXCR clonotype calling, in-frame beta chains only. Rows matching on CDR3 protein sequence are summarized as one entry with the most common DNA and genes. Here the sample has approximately 400,000 distinct CDR3 sequences; under 13% occur a single time. Roughly 5% of the sample is taken by the ten largest. The sequencing here drew on PBMCs from the stem cell graft donor, taken from the stem cell graft. The receptor set was obtained from a human donor who donated a stem cell graft to a child with acute myeloid leukemia.

On this clonotype itself: At one end the junction does not follow the germline gene, possibly because of a read error. The chain is built from TRBV29-1 and TRBJ2-1; 7 bases line up with TRBD2. This CDR3 has 13 residues. From germline, CDR1 is SQVTM and CDR2 ANQGSEA. Here the CDR3 reads CGVDGGSIFEQFF. DNA of the CDR3: TGCGGCGTTGACGGCGGGAGTATCTTTGAGCAGTTCTTC.

The rearrangement joins TRBV12-3 or TRBV12-4 to TRBJ1-6; D is undetermined. The CDR3 spans 11 residues. V lost 3 bases and J 13 bases, leaving 7 bases between the germline ends. For the CDR3, the DNA is TGTGCCAGCAGTTTCAGCGGGCCCCTCCACTTT. Protein product: CASSFSGPLHF.

This chain joins TRBV10-3 and TRBJ1-1; D might be TRBD1 (5 bases). The CDR3 contains 14 residues. Germline CDR1 ENHRY, CDR2 SYGVKD. V lost 2 bases and J lost 4, with 11 bases in between. CDR3 nucleotide sequence: TGTGCCATCAGTGAGACCCAAAGGGGCACTGAAGCTTTCTTT. Its translation: CAISETQRGTEAFF.

For the CDR3, the DNA is TGTGCCAGCAGCTTGTACCTCTGGACAACGGACTCTGGAAACACCATATATTTT. This encodes CASSLYLWTTDSGNTIYF. This chain uses TRBV5-5 with TRBJ1-3; D might be TRBD1 (5 bases). Trimming cost V 1 base and J 0 bases, with 17 bases left between them. Germline assignment: CDR1 SGHKS and CDR2 YYEKEE (reference sequence). This CDR3 contains 18 residues.

The chain uses TRBV20-1 and TRBJ2-7; D might be TRBD2 (5 bases). Deletions cut 0 bases from V and 3 bases from J, with 12 bases between. The CDR3 covers 14 residues. CDR1 is DFQATT and CDR2 is SNEGSKA in the germline V gene (reference sequence). The CDR3 loop reads CSARDAAGVYEQYF. The CDR3 nucleotides are TGCAGTGCTAGAGATGCGGCGGGCGTCTACGAGCAGTACTTC.

About this clonotype itself: A much larger clone lies one base from this, so it may be a read error. J is TRBJ1-1 and V is TRBV7-9; 7 nucleotides agree with TRBD1. The CDR3 length is 15 residues. The germline gives CDR1 SEHNR, CDR2 FQNEAQ (reference sequence). In DNA form, the CDR3 reads TGTGCCAGCACCTTAGGGGACAGAGGTAACACTGAAGCTTTCTTT. Amino acid sequence: CASTLGDRGNTEAFF.

Ten or more counts support this clonotype. The chain couples TRBV5-8 to TRBJ1-5; TRBD1 might be the D (5 bases). This CDR3 comprises 14 residues. The germline V and J ends were trimmed by 0 bases and 4 bases, with 8 bases remaining between them. CDR1 is SGHTS and CDR2 is YDEGEE in the germline V gene. The CDR3 here is CASSLGQINQPQHF. Here the CDR3 DNA reads TGTGCCAGCAGCTTGGGACAGATTAATCAGCCCCAGCATTTT.

This clonotype has a handful of counts. The rearrangement links TRBV10-3 to TRBJ2-1; D gene unclear. CDR1 ENHRY and CDR2 SYGVKD come from the germline V gene. This CDR3 has 12 amino acids. Trimming stripped 3 bases from V and 7 bases from J, with 7 bases between. CDR3 amino acids: CAISERANEQFF. The DNA of the CDR3 is TGTGCCATCAGTGAACGGGCGAATGAGCAGTTCTTC.